The TCR beta chain described here comes from a study of T cell responses to AZD1222 COVID-19 vaccine. To note about this clone: Its antigen is not known.

Study conclusions and caveats: There were mostly white British donors and more females than males, and clonal diversity was possibly underestimated. Baseline serology detected seropositivity in only 5 or 6 AZD1222 recipients.

Profiling relied on immunoSEQ multiplex PCR, and the TCRdb table lists in-frame clones only, not all of them. The sample holds over 110,000 clones, around 87% seen once. Sequencing used peripheral blood, obtained on day 0 of AZD1222 vaccination. This TCR derives from an adult in good health.

The CDR3 protein is CASSAQGYSNQPQHF. CDR3 coding DNA: TGTGCCAGCAGTGCACAGGGGTATAGCAATCAGCCCCAGCATTTT. The chain is built from TRBV2 and TRBJ1-5, with 7 bases lining up with TRBD1. The CDR3 has 15 residues. Germline V CDR1 and CDR2: SNHLY, FYNNEI. Trimming cost V 4 bases and J 0 bases; bases outside gene matches: 3. Full variable domain (rest looked up from reference TRBV2 and TRBJ1-5): EPEVTQTPSHQVTQMGQEVILRCVPISNHLYFYWYRQILGQKVEFLVSFYNNEISEKSEIFDDQFSVERPDGSNFTLKIRSTKLEDSAMYFCASSAQGYSNQPQHFGDGTRLSIL.